Included here is one TCR beta chain sequence, with context. Its matching antigen is unknown. Only in-frame clones appear in the TCRdb table, and some are missing; sequencing was by immunoSEQ multiplex PCR. There are 100,000 to 140,000 clones in the sample; 70% to 90% occur only once, and approximately 4.8% lies in the top ten. This record comes from a study of T cell responses to AZD1222 COVID-19 vaccine. The length of the CDR3 is 12 residues. Germline CDR1 is SGHAT and CDR2 is FQNNGV. The V end was cut by 5 bases, the J end by 5 bases, with 9 bases between. Study-wide results and limits: Sampling that yielded the repertoires occurred only after the peak T cell response.

The sequence was obtained from an adult who received the AZD1222 COVID-19 vaccine. The chain couples TRBV11-2 to TRBJ2-5, with D unresolved. This specimen consisted of peripheral blood, obtained 28 days after the second AZD1222 dose. The chain's CDR3 is CASSRYGETQYF. Here the CDR3 DNA reads TGTGCCAGCAGCCGCTACGGGGAGACCCAGTACTTC.